The 28 T cell receptor beta chains given below trace back to one sample, sequenced in a study of vaccination effects on CD4 cells after COVID-19. Antigen-specific CD4+ T cells were expanded (with viral peptide pools) by the ViraFEST assay ahead of sequencing. Following 10 days of culture, CD4+ T cells were isolated. Every participant took two doses of the BNT162b2 or mRNA-1273 vaccine. The repertoire was sequenced with immunoSEQ multiplex PCR; TCRdb's copy has only in-frame clones and lacks some. Among 20,000 to 25,000 clones listed, roughly two thirds were seen once. What these receptors recognize is not known. This material consisted of CD4+ T cells from PBMCs cultured with SARS-CoV-2 spike peptides, taken after COVID-19 vaccination. These receptors came from a human donor who received a COVID-19 vaccine.

This chain connects TRBV5-4 to TRBJ1-1, with unresolved D. Germline assignment: CDR1 SGHNT and CDR2 YYREEE (reference sequence). Trimming took off 4 bases at V and 6 bases at J, with 7 bases between the two ends. This CDR3 is built from 11 residues. The chain's CDR3 is CASSGVAEAFF. CDR3 DNA sequence: TGTGCCAGCAGCGGGGTAGCTGAAGCTTTCTTT. The full variable domain, rest sourced from reference TRBV5-4 and TRBJ1-1, is ETGVTQSPTHLIKTRGQQVTLRCSSQSGHNTVSWYQQALGQGPQFIFQYYREEENGRGNFPPRFSGLQFPNYSSELNVNALELDDSALYLCASSGVAEAFFGQGTRLTVV.

This chain uses TRBV24-1 with TRBJ2-5, with D tentatively TRBD1 (5 bases). Trimming shortened V by 3 bases and J by 5 bases, and 9 bases separated the two germline ends. The germline V gene has CDR1 KGHDR and CDR2 SFDVKD. The CDR3 runs to 13 residues. As DNA, the CDR3 is TGTGCCACCAGTGATCAGGGTTGGGAGACCCAGTACTTC. It codes for CATSDQGWETQYF.

The rearrangement links TRBV7-2 to TRBJ1-5; D is undetermined. The length of the CDR3 is 15 residues. V was shortened by 7 bases and J by 0 bases, with 13 bases between the two germline ends. The V gene's germline CDR1 is SGHTA and CDR2 FQGNSA. This CDR3 is CASMRRPNSNQPQHF. Here the CDR3 DNA reads TGTGCCAGCATGCGGAGACCCAATAGCAATCAGCCCCAGCATTTT.

This chain connects TRBV7-8 to TRBJ2-1; 7 nucleotides align to TRBD1. Germline V gives CDR1 SGHVS, CDR2 FQNEAQ. The junction had 4 bases not matched to a gene; V was cut back by 3 bases and J by 2 bases. The CDR3 contains 15 residues. This chain's CDR3 is CASSFAGGTYNEQFF. DNA for the CDR3: TGTGCCAGCAGCTTTGCAGGGGGAACCTACAATGAGCAGTTCTTC.

The J gene is TRBJ2-5, the V gene TRBV4-1; 13 bases agree with TRBD2. CDR3 length: 18 residues. Germline values: CDR1 MGHRA, CDR2 YSYEKL. V lost 2 bases, J lost 7 bases, and 13 bases stayed unmatched. The CDR3 spells CASSQQNGLAGVFGTQYF. The CDR3 DNA reads as TGCGCCAGCAGCCAACAAAACGGACTAGCGGGAGTTTTTGGGACCCAGTACTTC.

This rearrangement joins TRBV5-1 to TRBJ2-3, with TRBD2 identical over 11 bases. The CDR3 spans 15 residues. V shed 3 bases and J 2 bases; nucleotides not matched to a gene: 2. The germline V gene has CDR1 SGHRS and CDR2 YFSETQ. In nucleotides, the CDR3 is TGCGCCAGCAGCTCGGGACTAGCGGCCACAGATACGCAGTATTTT. This sequence encodes CASSSGLAATDTQYF.

This sequence joins TRBV5-1 and TRBJ2-5, with TRBD1 matching over 7 bases. Trimming at V came to 5 bases and at J to 3 bases, leaving 7 bases not matched to a gene. Germline V gene sequence: CDR1 SGHRS, CDR2 YFSETQ. The CDR3 covers 14 residues. This CDR3 is CASRRGQAEETQYF. In DNA form, the CDR3 reads TGCGCCAGCAGACGCGGACAGGCGGAAGAGACCCAGTACTTC.

This rearrangement joins TRBV6-1 to TRBJ1-1; the D gene is possibly TRBD1 (6 bases). Germline values: CDR1 MNHNS, CDR2 SASEGT. The CDR3 loop spans 16 amino acids. V lost 4 bases to trimming and J lost 0 bases, with 15 bases between them. The CDR3 bases are TGTGCCAGCAGTGTAACGGGACATACCATGAACACTGAAGCTTTCTTT. Protein product: CASSVTGHTMNTEAFF.

This rearrangement joins TRBV19 to TRBJ2-5; perhaps TRBD1 as D (6 bases). The CDR3 loop spans 13 amino acids. The V gene's germline CDR1 is LNHDA and CDR2 SQIVND (reference sequence). V was pared by 5 bases and J by 0 bases, with 7 bases between. The CDR3 DNA reads as TGTGCCAGTAGTGGACAGTACCAAGAGACCCAGTACTTC. This gives the protein CASSGQYQETQYF.

The J gene is TRBJ2-3, the V gene TRBV5-1; 8 bases are a match to TRBD2. The trim removed 5 bases at V and 0 bases at J, leaving 5 bases unmatched. Germline V gives CDR1 SGHRS, CDR2 YFSETQ. This CDR3 has 15 residues. CDR3 amino acids: CASRGSGTSTDTQYF. CDR3 in DNA: TGCGCCAGCAGGGGTAGCGGGACTAGCACAGATACGCAGTATTTT.

V usage is TRBV5-4 and J usage is TRBJ2-7, with 14 positions matching TRBD2. Germline CDR1 reads SGHNT; CDR2 reads YYREEE (reference sequence). The CDR3 covers 16 residues. The trim removed 3 bases at V and 5 bases at J, leaving 7 bases unmatched. Written as DNA, the CDR3 is TGTGCCAGCAGCTCGACTAGCGGGAGGGCCACCGACGAGCAGTACTTC. This gives the protein CASSSTSGRATDEQYF. Filled out from reference TRBV5-4 and TRBJ2-7, the complete variable domain reads ETGVTQSPTHLIKTRGQQVTLRCSSQSGHNTVSWYQQALGQGPQFIFQYYREEENGRGNFPPRFSGLQFPNYSSELNVNALELDDSALYLCASSSTSGRATDEQYFGPGTRLTVT.

This clone was detected only once. The V call is TRBV29-1, the J call TRBJ1-1; 7 nucleotides agree with TRBD1. Per the germline V gene, CDR1 is SQVTM and CDR2 is ANQGSEA. Germline trimming cut 4 bases from V and 5 bases from J; bases unmatched to any gene: 10. This CDR3 comprises 14 residues. Here the CDR3 reads CSVVTRGRGTEAFF. CDR3 coding DNA: TGCAGCGTTGTCACGAGGGGGCGCGGAACTGAAGCTTTCTTT.

V is TRBV5-1 and J is TRBJ1-2; maybe TRBD1 (5 bases). CDR1 SGHRS and CDR2 YFSETQ come from the germline V gene. Trimming removed 0 bases at V and 0 bases at J, with 6 bases between. This CDR3 is 14 amino acids long. The CDR3 nucleotides are TGCGCCAGCAGCTTGGAGACAGCTAACTATGGCTACACCTTC. This encodes CASSLETANYGYTF.

V is TRBV7-2 and J is TRBJ2-7; 7 bases align to TRBD1. Trimming took 0 bases from V and 5 from J; bases not matched to a gene: 7. Germline CDR1 and CDR2: SGHTA and FQGNSA. The CDR3 sequence is 15 residues long. The CDR3 sequence is CASSLAGQSFHEQYF. CDR3 nucleotides: TGTGCCAGCAGCTTAGCGGGACAGTCGTTTCACGAGCAGTACTTC. Together with reference TRBV7-2 and TRBJ2-7, the CDR3 gives the full variable domain: GAGVSQSPSNKVTEKGKDVELRCDPISGHTALYWYRQSLGQGLEFLIYFQGNSAPDKSGLPSDRFSAERTGGSVSTLTIQRTQQEDSAVYLCASSLAGQSFHEQYFGPGTRLTVT.

V and J are TRBV12-2 and TRBJ2-3; TRBD2 was called by the table and not checked on the DNA. TRBV12-2 is marked as a pseudogene. The CDR3 contains 22 residues. The DNA of the CDR3 is TGTGCAAGTCGCTTAGGCCCTGTTGCTACTAGCGGGGGGCTCCGATACACAGATACGCAGTATTTT. Amino acids: CASRLGPVATSGGLRYTDTQYF.

This clone was found once. CDR3 sequence: CASSSWAGQGFGEQYF. CDR3 DNA: TGTGCCAGCAGCTCCTGGGCGGGACAGGGTTTTGGGGAGCAGTACTTC. The J gene is TRBJ2-7, the V gene TRBV3-1 (or the pseudogene TRBV3-2); 9 bases align to TRBD1. The V segment lost 5 bases and the J segment 7 bases; nucleotides outside the gene matches: 15. CDR3 length: 16 amino acids. The V gene's germline CDR1 is LGHDT and CDR2 YNNKEL (reference sequence).

The chain has TRBV3-1 (or the pseudogene TRBV3-2) and TRBJ2-5; TRBD2 matches 13 bases. The length of the CDR3 is 15 residues. The V segment lost 4 bases and the J segment 14 bases; nucleotides outside the gene matches: 13. CDR1 and CDR2 (germline): LGHDT, YNNKEL (reference sequence). The CDR3 DNA reads as TGTGCCAGCAGCCCCTTGACTAGCGGGAGGACCAGACTATACTTC. The encoded protein is CASSPLTSGRTRLYF.

J is TRBJ1-6 and V is TRBV24-1; 8 nucleotides align to TRBD1. This CDR3 has 15 residues. The V segment lost 9 bases and the J segment 4 bases; nucleotides outside the gene matches: 7. Per the germline V gene, CDR1 is KGHDR and CDR2 is SFDVKD. The DNA for the CDR3 is TGTGCCACCGGGGGGGACAGGAGGTATAATTCACCCCTCCACTTT. Protein product: CATGGDRRYNSPLHF.

J is TRBJ1-5 and V is TRBV27, with TRBD1 matching 9 bases. The V gene end was trimmed by 4 bases and the J gene end by 2 bases; junction bases not matched to a gene: 3. Germline V gene sequence: CDR1 MNHEY, CDR2 SMNVEV (reference sequence). The CDR3 runs to 15 residues. The CDR3 protein is CASSWGQGGNQPQHF. The CDR3 bases are TGTGCCAGCAGTTGGGGACAGGGCGGCAATCAGCCCCAGCATTTT.

The chain carries TRBV5-1 and TRBJ2-1; 9 positions agree with TRBD1. Unmatched junction bases numbered 7, after V lost 4 bases and J lost 8 bases. Germline CDR1 SGHRS, CDR2 YFSETQ. This CDR3 region has 14 residues. For the CDR3, the DNA is TGCGCCAGCAGCCCCGGGACAGGGTATCATGAGCAGTTCTTC. Residues: CASSPGTGYHEQFF.

This chain connects TRBV5-1 to TRBJ1-1, with 7 bases identical to TRBD1. V dropped 5 bases and J dropped 5; count of bases not matched to a gene: 12. The CDR3 covers 15 residues. CDR1 and CDR2 (germline): SGHRS, YFSETQ. CDR3 loop: CASRPGQGVGTEAFF. CDR3 in DNA: TGCGCCAGCAGGCCGGGGCAGGGGGTTGGAACTGAAGCTTTCTTT.

The chain couples TRBV7-9 to TRBJ1-2; D possibly corresponds to TRBD1 (5 bases). Trimming cost V 6 bases and J 2 bases, with 10 bases left between them. The CDR3 is made up of 13 amino acids. In germline, CDR1 is SEHNR, CDR2 FQNEAQ (reference sequence). This CDR3 reads CASSYRDNYGYTF. CDR3 coding DNA: TGTGCCAGCAGTTACCGGGACAACTATGGCTACACCTTC.

V and J are TRBV5-1 and TRBJ2-2, with D possibly matching TRBD1 (5 bases). This CDR3 is 15 amino acids long. The germline V gene has CDR1 SGHRS and CDR2 YFSETQ. Trimming shortened V by 0 bases and J by 0 bases, and 6 bases separated the two germline ends. This CDR3 is CASSLGTSNTGELFF. The CDR3 DNA reads as TGCGCCAGCAGCTTGGGGACATCGAACACCGGGGAGCTGTTTTTT.

The chain recombines TRBV6-5 with TRBJ1-5; D unresolved. The CDR3 spans 16 residues. From germline, CDR1 is MNHEY and CDR2 SVGAGI. V lost 0 bases and J lost 0, with 9 bases in between. The CDR3 protein is CASSYSSRHSNQPQHF. As DNA, the CDR3 is TGTGCCAGCAGTTACTCGAGCAGGCATAGCAATCAGCCCCAGCATTTT.

V gene TRBV30 combines with J gene TRBJ1-1; D ambiguous. The germline gives CDR1 GTSNPN, CDR2 SVGIG (reference sequence). Trimming took 0 bases from V and 6 from J, leaving 20 bases between them. The CDR3 loop spans 16 amino acids. This CDR3 reads CAWSVLPGSGIPEAFF. In DNA form, the CDR3 reads TGTGCCTGGAGTGTACTCCCCGGGTCGGGGATCCCTGAAGCTTTCTTT.

The chain is built from TRBV7-2 and TRBJ2-2, with a tentative D call TRBD1 (5 bases). The CDR3 length is 18 residues. Trimming stripped 1 base from V and 1 base from J, with 16 bases between. CDR1 is SGHTA, CDR2 FQGNSA, per germline. The CDR3 DNA reads as TGTGCCAGCAGCTTAGGACAGATGGCGGTTCGGAACACCGGGGAGCTGTTTTTT. Protein: CASSLGQMAVRNTGELFF.

This clone was found once. V gene TRBV24-1 combines with J gene TRBJ2-5; D is perhaps TRBD2 (5 bases). The CDR3 contains 12 residues. V gave up 10 bases and J gave up 4 bases, with 12 bases separating them. Germline V lookup: CDR1 KGHDR, CDR2 SFDVKD. The CDR3 loop reads CATRGWGETQYF. Here the CDR3 DNA reads TGTGCCACTCGAGGGTGGGGAGAGACCCAGTACTTC.

This rearrangement joins TRBV30 to TRBJ2-7; D might be TRBD2 (5 bases). Trimming left V 4 bases short and J 6 bases short, with 19 bases between. The CDR3 loop spans 14 amino acids. Germline CDR1 GTSNPN, CDR2 SVGIG (reference sequence). As DNA, the CDR3 is TGTGCCTGGAAGGAGTGGGAGAATTCTTCCGAGCAGTACTTC. Its translation is CAWKEWENSSEQYF. Filled out from reference TRBV30 and TRBJ2-7, the complete variable domain reads SQTIHQWPATLVQPVGSPLSLECTVEGTSNPNLYWYRQAAGRGLQLLFYSVGIGQISSEVPQNLSASRPQDRQFILSSKKLLLSDSGFYLCAWKEWENSSEQYFGPGTRLTVT.